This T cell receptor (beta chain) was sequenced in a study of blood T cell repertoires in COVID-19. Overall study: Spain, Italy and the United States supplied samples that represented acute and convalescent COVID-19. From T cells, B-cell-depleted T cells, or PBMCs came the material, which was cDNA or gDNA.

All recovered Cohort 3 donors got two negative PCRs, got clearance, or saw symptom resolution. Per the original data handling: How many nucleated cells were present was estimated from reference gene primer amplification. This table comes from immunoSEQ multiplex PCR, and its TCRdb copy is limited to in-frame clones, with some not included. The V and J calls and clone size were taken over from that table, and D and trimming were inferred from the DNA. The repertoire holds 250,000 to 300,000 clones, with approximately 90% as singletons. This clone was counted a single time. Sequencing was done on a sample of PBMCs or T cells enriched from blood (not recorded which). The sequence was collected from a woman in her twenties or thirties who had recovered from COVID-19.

The CDR3, as DNA: TGTGCCAGCGCCCGGGGACAACCGAACACTGAAGCTTTCTTT. Amino acid sequence: CASARGQPNTEAFF. The chain recombines TRBV2 with TRBJ1-1, with D possibly matching TRBD1 (6 bases). This CDR3 is built from 14 residues. Germline V gene data show CDR1 as SNHLY and CDR2 as FYNNEI. Trimming left V 8 bases short and J 1 base short, with 14 bases between. Looking up the rest from reference TRBV2 and TRBJ1-1 gives the full variable domain: EPEVTQTPSHQVTQMGQEVILRCVPISNHLYFYWYRQILGQKVEFLVSFYNNEISEKSEIFDDQFSVERPDGSNFTLKIRSTKLEDSAMYFCASARGQPNTEAFFGQGTRLTVV.